This is a list of T cell receptor beta chains from one sample in a study of blood T cell repertoires in COVID-19. Produced via immunoSEQ multiplex PCR; TCRdb's table is partial and in-frame only. The repertoire holds 200,000 to 300,000 clones, with approximately 84% as singletons. The specimen sequenced was peripheral blood. The receptor set was obtained from a human donor in a cohort sampled during active COVID-19. CDR3s include the opening cysteine and the closing phenylalanine or tryptophan. The D gene is left open where the match is weak. Some rows mark clone size as missing; the rest say once, few, many or name a class of expanded clone.

TRBD1	TRBV14	TRBJ2-1	-	CASSHSGTGYNEQFF	TGTGCCAGCAGCCACTCCGGGACAGGATACAATGAGCAGTTCTTC
TRBD1	TRBV15	TRBJ1-2	-	CATSRDIQGYGYTF	TGTGCCACCAGCAGAGACATACAGGGGTATGGCTACACCTTC
TRBD1	TRBV28	TRBJ2-7	-	CASSTWTGKGRYEQYF	TGTGCCAGCAGTACCTGGACAGGGAAAGGACGGTACGAGCAGTACTTC
-	TRBV28	TRBJ2-7	-	CASSLWGSKTYEQYF	TGTGCCAGCAGTTTATGGGGCAGCAAAACCTACGAGCAGTACTTC
TRBD1	TRBV6-5	TRBJ2-7	-	CASKLGQGAYEQYF	TGTGCCAGCAAATTGGGACAGGGGGCCTACGAGCAGTACTTC
TRBD1	TRBV29-1	TRBJ1-2	-	CSARQGLNYGYTF	TGCAGCGCCCGACAGGGCCTGAACTATGGCTACACCTTC
-	TRBV11-2	TRBJ2-1	-	CASSLGEDEQFF	TGTGCCAGCAGCTTAGGGGAGGATGAGCAGTTCTTC
-	TRBV28	TRBJ1-6	few	CAIKVGAGDLNSPLHF	TGTGCCATTAAAGTGGGGGCGGGGGACCTTAATTCACCCCTCCACTTT
-	TRBV7-2	TRBJ2-5	once	CASSFWGLETQYF	TGTGCCAGCAGCTTCTGGGGCCTGGAGACCCAGTACTTC
-	TRBV10-2	TRBJ2-7	-	CASSFELAYEQYF	TGCGCCAGCAGTTTCGAATTAGCCTACGAGCAGTACTTC
-	TRBV19	TRBJ1-6	-	CASSIVRDSGSPLHF	TGTGCCAGTAGTATAGTCCGGGACTCGGGTTCACCCCTCCACTTT
-	TRBV3-1/TRBV3-2	TRBJ2-3	-	CASSQDFGTSTDTQYF	TGTGCCAGCAGCCAAGATTTCGGGACTAGCACAGATACGCAGTATTTT
TRBD1	TRBV2	TRBJ2-7	-	CASSEAGDRYEQYF	TGTGCCAGCAGTGAAGCGGGGGACAGATACGAGCAGTACTTC
-	TRBV10-1	TRBJ1-1	-	CASSESQGSTRTEAFF	TGCGCCAGCAGTGAGTCGCAGGGATCAACAAGGACTGAAGCTTTCTTT
-	TRBV5-4	TRBJ1-2	-	CASSSPTGPYGYTF	TGTGCCAGCAGTAGTCCGACAGGCCCCTATGGCTACACCTTC
-	TRBV5-4	TRBJ1-2	-	CASSPVGANYGYTF	TGTGCCAGCAGCCCCGTAGGGGCTAACTATGGCTACACCTTC
TRBD1	TRBV28	TRBJ1-1	-	CASSGTGYTEAFF	TGTGCCAGCAGTGGGACAGGCTACACTGAAGCTTTCTTT
TRBD2	TRBV18	TRBJ2-2	-	CASSPAGLAVTGELFF	TGTGCCAGCTCACCCGCGGGACTAGCGGTCACCGGGGAGCTGTTTTTT
TRBD1	TRBV7-2	TRBJ2-7	-	CASRTGQGAWQYF	TGTGCCAGCAGGACGGGACAGGGGGCGTGGCAGTACTTC
TRBD1	TRBV6-5	TRBJ1-1	-	CAGGGQGGVRTEAFF	TGTGCCGGGGGGGGACAGGGAGGAGTTAGGACTGAAGCTTTCTTT
TRBD2	TRBV15	TRBJ2-3	-	CATSRHQNLAGGSTDTQYF	TGTGCCACCAGCAGACACCAAAATCTAGCGGGAGGTAGCACAGATACGCAGTATTTT
TRBD1	TRBV15	TRBJ2-3	-	CATSRGTGALRTQDTQYF	TGTGCCACCAGCAGGGGGACAGGGGCACTAAGAACTCAAGATACGCAGTATTTT
-	TRBV28	TRBJ1-2	-	CASRGGGQYGYGYTF	TGTGCCAGCAGAGGCGGGGGGCAATATGGTTATGGCTACACCTTC
-	TRBV10-3	TRBJ1-1	-	CAIRDNSNTEAFF	TGTGCCATCAGGGACAACTCGAACACTGAAGCTTTCTTT
TRBD1	TRBV9	TRBJ1-4	once	CASSSGQGSLRTNEKLFF	TGTGCCAGCAGCTCCGGACAGGGTTCCCTTCGAACTAATGAAAAACTGTTTTTT
-	TRBV7-2	TRBJ1-1	-	CASRGSGSEAFF	TGTGCCAGCAGGGGCAGCGGGTCTGAAGCTTTCTTT
-	TRBV7-9	TRBJ1-4	-	CASSPPGNEKLFF	TGTGCCAGCAGCCCACCGGGAAATGAAAAACTGTTTTTT
TRBD1	TRBV28	TRBJ2-3	-	CASSGDRGRSTDTQYF	TGTGCCAGCAGTGGGGACAGGGGACGTAGCACAGATACGCAGTATTTT
-	TRBV2	TRBJ2-1	few	CASRDPVGGSSYNEQFF	TGTGCCAGCAGGGACCCGGTAGGGGGTAGCTCCTACAATGAGCAGTTCTTC
-	TRBV19	TRBJ1-5	-	CASSRIQGMNQPQHF	TGTGCCAGTAGCAGGATTCAGGGAATGAATCAGCCCCAGCATTTT
-	TRBV7-2	TRBJ2-7	-	CASSLAGGAYEQYF	TGTGCCAGCAGCTTAGCGGGCGGGGCCTACGAGCAGTACTTC
TRBD1	TRBV19	TRBJ1-1	-	CASSLYRGLTVLYTEAFF	TGTGCCAGTAGTCTCTACAGGGGGCTAACGGTACTGTACACTGAAGCTTTCTTT
-	TRBV28	TRBJ1-1	-	CASSLNKRNTEAFF	TGTGCCAGCAGTTTGAACAAACGGAACACTGAAGCTTTCTTT
-	TRBV2	TRBJ1-2	many	CASSYFSEGEGYTF	TGTGCCAGCAGCTATTTCTCTGAGGGGGAAGGCTACACCTTC
TRBD2	TRBV28	TRBJ2-5	-	CASRPTSAGETQYF	TGTGCCAGCAGGCCTACTAGCGCGGGGGAGACCCAGTACTTC
-	TRBV7-9	TRBJ1-3	-	CASSLEGGTGNTIYF	TGTGCCAGCAGCTTGGAGGGCGGGACGGGAAACACCATATATTTT
TRBD1	TRBV19	TRBJ1-5	few	CASSPNPQGALERSPQHF	TGTGCCAGTAGTCCCAACCCTCAGGGGGCACTCGAAAGGTCACCCCAGCATTTT
TRBD1	TRBV6-2/TRBV6-3	TRBJ2-7	-	CASSAYPGTGKYEQYF	TGTGCCAGCAGTGCCTACCCCGGGACAGGGAAATACGAGCAGTACTTC
TRBD2	TRBV7-2	TRBJ2-1	-	CASSPTSGRLGNEQFF	TGTGCCAGCAGTCCTACTAGCGGCAGGCTTGGGAATGAGCAGTTCTTC
TRBD2	TRBV5-6	TRBJ2-5	once	CASSRDRAGVYVYQETQYF	TGTGCCAGCAGCAGAGATAGGGCGGGAGTTTACGTGTACCAAGAGACCCAGTACTTC
-	TRBV11-2	TRBJ2-2	-	CASSFKPVAASGGELFF	TGTGCCAGCAGCTTCAAACCCGTAGCGGCGTCCGGCGGGGAGCTGTTTTTT
-	TRBV5-5	TRBJ2-7	-	CASSYGQLYEQYF	TGTGCCAGCAGCTACGGACAGCTCTACGAGCAGTACTTC
TRBD2	TRBV4-2	TRBJ2-4	-	CASSQEITSGRSAKNIQYF	TGTGCCAGCAGCCAAGAAATTACTAGCGGGAGGAGTGCCAAAAACATTCAGTACTTC